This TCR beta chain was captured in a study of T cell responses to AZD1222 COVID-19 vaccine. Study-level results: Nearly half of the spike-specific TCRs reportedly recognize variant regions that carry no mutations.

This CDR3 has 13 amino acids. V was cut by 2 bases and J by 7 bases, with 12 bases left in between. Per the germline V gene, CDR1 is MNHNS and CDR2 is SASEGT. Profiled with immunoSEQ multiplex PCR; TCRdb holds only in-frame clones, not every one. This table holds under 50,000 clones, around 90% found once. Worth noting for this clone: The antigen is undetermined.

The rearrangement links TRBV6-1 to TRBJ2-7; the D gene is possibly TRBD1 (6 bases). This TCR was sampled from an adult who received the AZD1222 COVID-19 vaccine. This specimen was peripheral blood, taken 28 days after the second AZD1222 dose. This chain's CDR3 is CASSERGNREQYF. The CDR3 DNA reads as TGTGCCAGCAGTGAAAGGGGGAACAGGGAGCAGTACTTC.